The entry below gives a single TCR beta chain sequence along with its context. This clonotype was found many times. Which antigen it targets is not known. No much larger clonotype is one base removed from it; base qualities were not supplied. Library method: 5' RACE. These reads were obtained on an Illumina HiSeq 2500. A second PCR of about 6 to 12 cycles was run with a J-beta primer mix and a sample-barcoded 5' primer. A template-switch 5' adaptor carrying 12 random nucleotides introduced a unique molecular identifier onto each TCR beta cDNA molecule. At least 3 million CDR3-containing paired-end reads were obtained from each sample. The Mint cDNA synthesis kit, primed by a TRBC-specific oligonucleotide, was used to synthesize first-strand cDNA from all RNA. Following uracil-DNA glycosylase treatment, all cDNA underwent a first 18-cycle PCR with the universal primers M1SS and BC2_uni_R. The paper's processing steps were these. Normalization of each sample was performed by random selection of 1 million high-quality reads, each carrying a distinct molecular identifier. Reads sharing molecular identifiers were discarded rather than binned into consensus sequences. MiTCR, with a Q25 quality threshold and the strictest error-elimination algorithm, was used for CDR3 identification, clonotype clustering and error correction. A nonparametric unseen species model with Euler transformation was used to estimate lower-bound total TCR beta diversity. TCRdb reworked the public reads: Q25 trimming with fastp, MiXCR clone assembly, productive beta chains retained. Here each entry gathers all rows of one CDR3 protein and keeps the most common genes and DNA. The V and J calls were determined by TCRdb, not by the authors. The sample records 1.5 million to 2 million distinct CDR3 sequences, around 50% of which are singletons. In total, the top ten clones hold less than 2.5% of the sample.

This specimen comes from a study of blood T cells in healthy people across ages (dated by TCRdb to 2015 to 2017). Some background on the complete study: In model experiments, template switching captured about one uniquely barcoded TCR beta cDNA molecule for every two T cells. For two donors (one aged 18 to 29 and one aged 80 or older), the study analyzed two additional independent replicas of 1 million unique cDNA reads from the same blood draw. Four age groups were formed from the donors: young (average about 17 years), middle-aged (less than 40), aged (under 70) and long-lived (around 82). Donors of different ages were randomly distributed across sequencing lanes to avoid experimental bias. Using deep sequencing normalized with unique cDNA molecular identifiers, the study measured how TCR beta repertoire diversity changes with age.

Results the study describes overall, beyond this receptor: Because the CMV infection status of the donors was unknown, age-related changes in expanded clonotypes may potentially have been confounded. Conclusive comparison of naive and antigen-experienced compartments was prevented by the profiling of bulk unsorted PBMCs. Compared with the aged group, more naive CD4+ T cells, fewer expanded clones and increased TCR diversity were shown by the long-lived group, suggesting age selection. Estimates of total diversity based on one million sequenced T cells were considered lower bounds and underestimates. Observed TCR beta diversity per million T cells fell roughly linearly with age, and a significant reduction was already apparent by age approximately 40. There was a strong correlation between observed TCR beta diversity and the percentage of naive T cells measured by flow cytometry.

Its CDR3 holds 15 amino acids, cysteine through phenylalanine. Only CDR3 DNA remains: 45 bases, in frame from the first base. As encoded in the germline V gene, CDR1 is MNHEY while CDR2 is SVGAGI. Trimming takes 5 bases off V and 0 bases off J; junction bases not matched to a gene: 1. The donors were about 40 Caucasian individuals from Russia, aged roughly 6 to 90 years, who were systemically healthy. About 10 milliliters of peripheral blood were collected from each donor into EDTA-treated Vacutainer tubes. Ficoll-Paque density-gradient centrifugation was used to isolate PBMCs, with at least 6 million per sample. Total RNA was extracted from PBMCs with Trizol reagent, with at least 6 micrograms obtained per sample. For every donor, an aliquot of PBMCs went through flow cytometry to measure the percentages of naive CD45RAhigh/CD27high T cells.

The receptor chain draws on TRBV6-5 and TRBJ2-5, with 12 bases in between that match TRBD2. The specimen was blood. The clonotype was recovered from a woman in her thirties or forties in good health. The CDR3 region: CASSRLAGDQETQYF. The DNA sequence follows: TGTGCCAGCAGTCGACTAGCGGGGGACCAAGAGACCCAGTACTTC.